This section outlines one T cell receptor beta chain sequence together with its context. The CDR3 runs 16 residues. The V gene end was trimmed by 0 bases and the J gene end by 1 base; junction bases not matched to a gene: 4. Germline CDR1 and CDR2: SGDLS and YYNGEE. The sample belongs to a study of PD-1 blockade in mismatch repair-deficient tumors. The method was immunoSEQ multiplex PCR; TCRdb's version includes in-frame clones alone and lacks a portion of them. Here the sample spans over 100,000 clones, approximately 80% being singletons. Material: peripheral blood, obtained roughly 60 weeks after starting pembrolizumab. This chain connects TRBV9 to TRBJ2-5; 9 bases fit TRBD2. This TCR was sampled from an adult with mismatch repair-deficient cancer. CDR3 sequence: CASSVGKREAQETQYF. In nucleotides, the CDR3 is TGTGCCAGCAGCGTAGGGAAGCGGGAGGCCCAAGAGACCCAGTACTTC.